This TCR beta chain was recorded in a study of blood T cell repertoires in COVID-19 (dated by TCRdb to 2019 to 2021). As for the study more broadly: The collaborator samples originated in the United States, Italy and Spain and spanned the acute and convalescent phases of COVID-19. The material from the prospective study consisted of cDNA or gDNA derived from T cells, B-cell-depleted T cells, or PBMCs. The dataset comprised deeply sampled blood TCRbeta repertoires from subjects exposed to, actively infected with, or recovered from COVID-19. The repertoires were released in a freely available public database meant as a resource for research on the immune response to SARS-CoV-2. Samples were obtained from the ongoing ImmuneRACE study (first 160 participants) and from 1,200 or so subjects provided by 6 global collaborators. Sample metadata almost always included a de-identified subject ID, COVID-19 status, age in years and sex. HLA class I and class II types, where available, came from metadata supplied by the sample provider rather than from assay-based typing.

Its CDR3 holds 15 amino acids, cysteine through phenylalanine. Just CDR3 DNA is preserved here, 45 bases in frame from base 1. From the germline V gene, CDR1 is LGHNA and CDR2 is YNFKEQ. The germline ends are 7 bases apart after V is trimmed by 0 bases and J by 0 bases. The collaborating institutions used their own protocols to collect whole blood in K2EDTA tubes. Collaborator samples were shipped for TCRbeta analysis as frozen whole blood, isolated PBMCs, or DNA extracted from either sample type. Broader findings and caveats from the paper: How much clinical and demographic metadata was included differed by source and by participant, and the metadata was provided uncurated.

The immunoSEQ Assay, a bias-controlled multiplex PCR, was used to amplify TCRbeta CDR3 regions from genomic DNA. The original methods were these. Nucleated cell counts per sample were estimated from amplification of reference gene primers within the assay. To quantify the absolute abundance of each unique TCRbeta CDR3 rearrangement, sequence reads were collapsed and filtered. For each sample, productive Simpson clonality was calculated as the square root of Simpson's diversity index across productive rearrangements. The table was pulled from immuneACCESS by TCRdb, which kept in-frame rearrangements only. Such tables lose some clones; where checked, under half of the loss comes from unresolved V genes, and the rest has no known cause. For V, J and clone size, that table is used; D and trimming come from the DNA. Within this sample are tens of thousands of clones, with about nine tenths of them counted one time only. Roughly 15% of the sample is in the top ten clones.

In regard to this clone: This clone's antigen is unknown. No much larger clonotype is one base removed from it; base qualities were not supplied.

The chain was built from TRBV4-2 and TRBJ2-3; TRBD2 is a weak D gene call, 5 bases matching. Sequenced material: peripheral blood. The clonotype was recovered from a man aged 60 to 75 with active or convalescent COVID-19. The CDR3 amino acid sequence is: CASSQEADSTDTQYF. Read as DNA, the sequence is TGTGCCAGCAGCCAAGAAGCGGACAGCACAGATACGCAGTATTTT.